This entry describes one TCR beta chain. As yet, its antigen is unknown. This sample is drawn from a study of T cell responses to AZD1222 COVID-19 vaccine. Study results and caveats: The sample set comprised mostly white British donors with more females, and clonal diversity was possibly underestimated. Recipients of two AZD1222 doses showed rising Spike-specific TCR breadth and depth. Spike as a whole was targeted by vaccine-associated CD4 TCRs, dominant at 160-218 and 743-854.

Trimming shortened V by 4 bases and J by 3 bases, and 16 bases separated the two germline ends. The CDR3 is 15 amino acids. Germline V gene data show CDR1 as MDHEN and CDR2 as SYDVKM. Measured with immunoSEQ multiplex PCR; TCRdb has only the in-frame clones, and not every one. The sample holds 100,000 to 150,000 clones; approximately 91% are singletons and the top ten take about 1.1%. The J gene is TRBJ2-7, the V gene TRBV28, with D perhaps TRBD1 or TRBD2 (5 bases each). The sequencing used peripheral blood, collected 28 days after the second AZD1222 dose. The receptor was derived from an adult who received the AZD1222 COVID-19 vaccine. DNA for the CDR3: TGTGCCAGCAGTTCCGGGACCACCGCCCTCTACGAGCAGTACTTC. Its protein is CASSSGTTALYEQYF.